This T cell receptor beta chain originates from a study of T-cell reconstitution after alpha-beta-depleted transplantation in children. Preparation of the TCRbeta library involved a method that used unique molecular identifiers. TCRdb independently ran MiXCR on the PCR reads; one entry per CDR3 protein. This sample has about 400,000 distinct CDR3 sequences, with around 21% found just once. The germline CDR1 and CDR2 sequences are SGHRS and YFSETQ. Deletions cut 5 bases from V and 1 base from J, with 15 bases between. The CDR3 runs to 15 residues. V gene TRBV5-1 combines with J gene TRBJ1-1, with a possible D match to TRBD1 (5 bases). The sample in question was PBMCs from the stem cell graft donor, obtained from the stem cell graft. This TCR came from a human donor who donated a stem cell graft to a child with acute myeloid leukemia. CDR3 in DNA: TGCGCCAGCAGGACAGCCCCAGGATCGAACACTGAAGCTTTCTTT. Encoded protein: CASRTAPGSNTEAFF.